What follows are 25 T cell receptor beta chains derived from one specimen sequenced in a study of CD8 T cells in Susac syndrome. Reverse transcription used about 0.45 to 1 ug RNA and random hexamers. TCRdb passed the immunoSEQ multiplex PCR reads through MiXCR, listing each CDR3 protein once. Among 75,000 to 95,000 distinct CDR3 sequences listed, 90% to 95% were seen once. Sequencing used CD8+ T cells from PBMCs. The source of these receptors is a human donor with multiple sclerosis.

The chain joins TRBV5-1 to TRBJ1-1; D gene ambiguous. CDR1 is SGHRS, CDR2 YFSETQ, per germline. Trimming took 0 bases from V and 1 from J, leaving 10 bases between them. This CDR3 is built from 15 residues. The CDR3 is CASSLGETRNTEAFF. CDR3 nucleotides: TGCGCCAGCAGCTTGGGTGAGACAAGGAACACTGAAGCTTTCTTT.

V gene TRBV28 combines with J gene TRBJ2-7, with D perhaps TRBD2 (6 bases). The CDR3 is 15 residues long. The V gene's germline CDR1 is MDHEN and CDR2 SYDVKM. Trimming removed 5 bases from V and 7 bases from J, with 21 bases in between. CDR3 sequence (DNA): TGTGCCAGCAGTCTGAGGACCCGGGCGGGGTTGGAGCAGTACTTC. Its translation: CASSLRTRAGLEQYF.

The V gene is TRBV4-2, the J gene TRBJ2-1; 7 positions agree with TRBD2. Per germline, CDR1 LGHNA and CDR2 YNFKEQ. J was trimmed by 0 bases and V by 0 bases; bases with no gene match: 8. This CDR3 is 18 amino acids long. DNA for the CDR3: TGTGCCAGCAGCCAAGAAGGAGGAGCGGGGAGCTCCTACAATGAGCAGTTCTTC. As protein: CASSQEGGAGSSYNEQFF.

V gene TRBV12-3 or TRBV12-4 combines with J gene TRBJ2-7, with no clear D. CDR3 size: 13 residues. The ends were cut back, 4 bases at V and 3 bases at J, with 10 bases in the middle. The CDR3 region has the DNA TGTGCCAGCAGTTCAACACCGGGCTACGAGCAGTACTTC. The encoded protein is CASSSTPGYEQYF.

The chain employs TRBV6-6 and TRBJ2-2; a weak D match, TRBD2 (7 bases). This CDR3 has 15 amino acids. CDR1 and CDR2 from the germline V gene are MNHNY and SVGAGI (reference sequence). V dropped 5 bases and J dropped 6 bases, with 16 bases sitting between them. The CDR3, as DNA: TGTGCCAGCAGTCCTTGGGGGGGCATATCCGGGGAGCTGTTTTTT. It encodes CASSPWGGISGELFF.

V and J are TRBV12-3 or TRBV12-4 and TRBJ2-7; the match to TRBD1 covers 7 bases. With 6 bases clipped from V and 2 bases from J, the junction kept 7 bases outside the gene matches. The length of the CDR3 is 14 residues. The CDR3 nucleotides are TGTGCCAGCAGGTCGACAGGGTCTCCCTACGAGCAGTACTTC. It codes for CASRSTGSPYEQYF.

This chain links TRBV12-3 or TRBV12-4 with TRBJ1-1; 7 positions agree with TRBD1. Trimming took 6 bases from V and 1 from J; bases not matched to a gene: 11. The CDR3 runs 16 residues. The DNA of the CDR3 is TGTGCCAGCAGCCTAGGGGGCCTGGGTACGAACACTGAAGCTTTCTTT. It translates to CASSLGGLGTNTEAFF.

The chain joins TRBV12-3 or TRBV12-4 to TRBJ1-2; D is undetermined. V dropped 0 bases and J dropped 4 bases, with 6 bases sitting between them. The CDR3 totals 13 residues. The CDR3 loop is CASSLAASYGYTF. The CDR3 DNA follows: TGTGCCAGCAGTTTAGCGGCCAGCTATGGCTACACCTTC.

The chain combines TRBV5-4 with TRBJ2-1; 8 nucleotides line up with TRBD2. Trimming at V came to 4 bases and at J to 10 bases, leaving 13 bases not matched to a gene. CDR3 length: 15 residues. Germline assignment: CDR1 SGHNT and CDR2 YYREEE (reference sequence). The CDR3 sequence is CASSRGGLSIEEQFF. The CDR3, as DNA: TGTGCCAGCAGCCGGGGGGGGCTATCGATTGAGGAGCAGTTCTTC.

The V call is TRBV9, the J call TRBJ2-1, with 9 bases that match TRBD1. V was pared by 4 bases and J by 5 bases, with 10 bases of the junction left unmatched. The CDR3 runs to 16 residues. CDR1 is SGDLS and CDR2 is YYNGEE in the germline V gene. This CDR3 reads CASSLRPGQGNNEQFF. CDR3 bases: TGTGCCAGCAGCCTACGCCCGGGACAGGGAAACAATGAGCAGTTCTTC. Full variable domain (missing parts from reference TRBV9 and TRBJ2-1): DSGVTQTPKHLITATGQRVTLRCSPRSGDLSVYWYQQSLDQGLQFLIQYYNGEERAKGNILERFSAQQFPDLHSELNLSSLELGDSALYFCASSLRPGQGNNEQFFGPGTRLTVL.

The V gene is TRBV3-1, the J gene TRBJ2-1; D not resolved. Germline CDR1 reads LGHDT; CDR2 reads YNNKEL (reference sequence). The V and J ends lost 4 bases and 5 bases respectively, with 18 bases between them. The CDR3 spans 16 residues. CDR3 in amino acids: CASSPPWQQDDNEQFF. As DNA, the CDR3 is TGTGCCAGCAGCCCCCCCTGGCAGCAAGATGACAATGAGCAGTTCTTC.

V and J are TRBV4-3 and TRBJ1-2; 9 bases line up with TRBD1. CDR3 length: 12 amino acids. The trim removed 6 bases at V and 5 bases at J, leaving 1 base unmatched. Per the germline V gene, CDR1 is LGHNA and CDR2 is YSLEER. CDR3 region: CASRGQGYGYTF. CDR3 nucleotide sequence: TGCGCCAGCAGGGGACAGGGATATGGCTACACCTTC.

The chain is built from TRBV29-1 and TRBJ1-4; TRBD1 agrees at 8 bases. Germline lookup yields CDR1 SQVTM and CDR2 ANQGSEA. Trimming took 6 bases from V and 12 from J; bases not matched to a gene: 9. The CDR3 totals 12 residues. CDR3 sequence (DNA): TGCAGCGTCTACAGGGGGGACGGACAACTGTTTTTT. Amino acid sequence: CSVYRGDGQLFF.

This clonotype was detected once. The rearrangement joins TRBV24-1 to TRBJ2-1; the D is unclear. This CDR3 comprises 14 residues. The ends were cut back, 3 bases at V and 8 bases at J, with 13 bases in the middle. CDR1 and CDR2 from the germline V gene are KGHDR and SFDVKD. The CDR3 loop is CATSDTPDLHEQFF. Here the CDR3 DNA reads TGTGCCACCAGTGATACTCCGGACCTCCATGAGCAGTTCTTC.

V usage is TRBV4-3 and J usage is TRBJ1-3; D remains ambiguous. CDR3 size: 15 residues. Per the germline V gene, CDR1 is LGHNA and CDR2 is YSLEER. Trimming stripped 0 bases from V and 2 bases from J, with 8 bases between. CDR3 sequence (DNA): TGCGCCAGCAGCCAAGACTACAGCGCTGGAAACACCATATATTTT. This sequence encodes CASSQDYSAGNTIYF.

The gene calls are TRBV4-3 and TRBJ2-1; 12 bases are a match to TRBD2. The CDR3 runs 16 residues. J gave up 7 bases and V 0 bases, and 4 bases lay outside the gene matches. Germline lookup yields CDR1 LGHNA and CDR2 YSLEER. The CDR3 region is CASSQDRTSGGNEQFF. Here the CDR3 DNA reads TGCGCCAGCAGCCAAGATAGAACTAGCGGGGGGAATGAGCAGTTCTTC.

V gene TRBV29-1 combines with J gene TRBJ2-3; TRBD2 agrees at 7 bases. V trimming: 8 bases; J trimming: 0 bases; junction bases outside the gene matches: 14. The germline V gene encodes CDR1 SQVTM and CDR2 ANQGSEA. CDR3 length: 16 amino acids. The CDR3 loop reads CSSLGGSGRSTDTQYF. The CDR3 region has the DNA TGCAGCTCCTTGGGGGGGAGCGGTCGTAGCACAGATACGCAGTATTTT.

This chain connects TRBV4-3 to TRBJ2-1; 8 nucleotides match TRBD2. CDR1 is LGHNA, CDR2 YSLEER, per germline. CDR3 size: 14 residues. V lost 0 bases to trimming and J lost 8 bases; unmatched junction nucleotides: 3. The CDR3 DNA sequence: TGCGCCAGCAGCCAAGAACGGGAGGGGGATGAGCAGTTCTTC. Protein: CASSQEREGDEQFF.

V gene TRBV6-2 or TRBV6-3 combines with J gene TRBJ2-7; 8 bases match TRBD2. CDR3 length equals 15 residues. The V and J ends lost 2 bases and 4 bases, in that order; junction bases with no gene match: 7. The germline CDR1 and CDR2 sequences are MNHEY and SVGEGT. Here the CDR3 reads CASSYVLAEGYEQYF. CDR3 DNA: TGTGCCAGCAGTTACGTACTAGCGGAGGGGTACGAGCAGTACTTC.

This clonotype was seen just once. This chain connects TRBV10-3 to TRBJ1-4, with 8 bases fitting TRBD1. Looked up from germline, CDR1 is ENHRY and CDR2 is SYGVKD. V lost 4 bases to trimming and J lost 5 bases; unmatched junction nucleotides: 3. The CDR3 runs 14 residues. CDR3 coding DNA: TGTGCCATCAGTGGGGGGACAGGAAATGAAAAACTGTTTTTT. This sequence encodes CAISGGTGNEKLFF.

In nucleotides, the CDR3 is TGTGCCAGCAGTTTATCGTCGGGGAACATTCAGTACTTC. Its translation: CASSLSSGNIQYF. This chain joins TRBV27 and TRBJ2-4; D is perhaps TRBD2 (5 bases). The CDR3 has 13 amino acids. In germline, CDR1 is MNHEY, CDR2 SMNVEV (reference sequence). The V gene lost 0 bases and the J gene lost 7 bases, with 7 bases spanning the gap.

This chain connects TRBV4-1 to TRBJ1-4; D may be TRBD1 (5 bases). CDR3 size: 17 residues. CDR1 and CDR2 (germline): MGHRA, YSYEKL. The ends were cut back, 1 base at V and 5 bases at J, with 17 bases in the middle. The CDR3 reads CASSQVGERRINEKLFF. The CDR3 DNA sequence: TGCGCCAGCAGCCAAGTGGGGGAAAGACGAATCAATGAAAAACTGTTTTTT.

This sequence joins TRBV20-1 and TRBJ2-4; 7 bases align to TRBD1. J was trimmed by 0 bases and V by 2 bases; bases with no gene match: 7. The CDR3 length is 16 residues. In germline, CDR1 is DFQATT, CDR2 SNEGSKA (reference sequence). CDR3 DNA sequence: TGCAGTGCTAGATCCTGGGACAGTCTAGCCAAAAACATTCAGTACTTC. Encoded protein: CSARSWDSLAKNIQYF.

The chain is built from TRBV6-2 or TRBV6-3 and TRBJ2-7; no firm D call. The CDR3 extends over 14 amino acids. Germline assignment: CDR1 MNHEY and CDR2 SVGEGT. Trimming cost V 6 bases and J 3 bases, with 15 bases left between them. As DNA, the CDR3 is TGTGCCAGCAGCGAGGAAATACGATACTACGAGCAGTACTTC. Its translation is CASSEEIRYYEQYF.

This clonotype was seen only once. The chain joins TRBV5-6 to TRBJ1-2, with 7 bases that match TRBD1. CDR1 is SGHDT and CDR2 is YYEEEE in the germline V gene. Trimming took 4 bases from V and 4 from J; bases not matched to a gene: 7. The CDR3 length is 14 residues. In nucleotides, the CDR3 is TGTGCCAGCAGCCGAACGACAGGGAGCTATGGCTACACCTTC. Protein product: CASSRTTGSYGYTF.